Each of the 20 T cell receptor beta chains below was sequenced from the same sample in a study of blood T cell repertoires in COVID-19. Here immunoSEQ multiplex PCR was the method, and the copy in TCRdb shows in-frame clones only, minus some. The table records 40,000 to 65,000 clones, 60% to 85% of them present only once. Sample: peripheral blood. These TCRs come from a human donor with active or convalescent COVID-19. The donor label of this sample is uncertain.

The count of this clone is one. V usage is TRBV5-4 and J usage is TRBJ2-7; 10 bases match TRBD2. The germline gives CDR1 SGHNT, CDR2 YYREEE (reference sequence). The CDR3 totals 15 residues. The ends lost 4 bases at V and 0 bases at J; junction bases unmatched: 4. The CDR3 region is CASSRTSGFSYEQYF. The CDR3 nucleotides read TGTGCCAGCAGCAGGACTAGCGGATTCTCCTACGAGCAGTACTTC.

The chain couples TRBV11-2 to TRBJ1-3, with 7 bases matching TRBD1. The CDR3 length is 14 residues. Losses at the gene ends were 4 bases for V and 0 bases for J; bases not matched to a gene: 0. Germline CDR1 and CDR2: SGHAT and FQNNGV. Here the CDR3 DNA reads TGTGCCAGCAGCTGGACAGGCTCTGGAAACACCATATATTTT. Translating it yields CASSWTGSGNTIYF.

This rearrangement joins TRBV28 to TRBJ1-5; TRBD1 matches at 10 bases. Germline assignment: CDR1 MDHEN and CDR2 SYDVKM. With 5 bases clipped from V and 2 bases from J, the junction kept 3 bases outside the gene matches. The length of the CDR3 is 15 residues. CDR3 bases: TGTGCCAGCAGTACCGGGACAGGGGGCAATCAGCCCCAGCATTTT. It is translated as CASSTGTGGNQPQHF.

V and J are TRBV15 and TRBJ1-2, with D possibly matching TRBD1 (6 bases). The CDR3 extends over 13 amino acids. CDR1 and CDR2 from the germline V gene are LNHNV and YYDKDF (reference sequence). Trimming left V 8 bases short and J 9 bases short, with 19 bases between. CDR3 sequence: CATLTITGSRYTF. In nucleotides, the CDR3 is TGTGCCACCCTTACAATAACAGGGTCCCGCTACACCTTC.

The chain joins TRBV10-3 to TRBJ1-1, with D maybe TRBD1 (5 bases). V was trimmed by 7 bases and J by 0 bases, leaving 9 bases between them. Germline CDR1 reads ENHRY; CDR2 reads SYGVKD. The CDR3 is made up of 13 amino acids. Here the CDR3 DNA reads TGTGCCATCATGAGACAGATGAACACTGAAGCTTTCTTT. This gives the protein CAIMRQMNTEAFF.

The V call is TRBV3-1 (or the pseudogene TRBV3-2), the J call TRBJ2-2; D not certain. Germline CDR1 LGHDT, CDR2 YNNKEL (reference sequence). With 8 bases removed from V and 4 bases from J, the gap between germline ends came to 11 bases. This CDR3 region has 13 residues. The CDR3 DNA is TGTGCCAGCGCCCCCGTTAGCACCGGGGAGCTGTTTTTT. Its protein is CASAPVSTGELFF.

CDR3 protein: CASSLTGGFSSGLFF. CDR3 nucleotide sequence: TGCGCCAGCAGTTTAACAGGGGGCTTTTCTTCTGGACTGTTTTTT. V gene TRBV5-1 combines with J gene TRBJ1-4; 9 bases map to TRBD1. Germline V lookup: CDR1 SGHRS, CDR2 YFSETQ. Unmatched junction bases numbered 15, after V lost 5 bases and J lost 13 bases. The CDR3 loop spans 15 amino acids.

The chain recombines TRBV11-2 with TRBJ2-7; 7 bases agree with TRBD2. The CDR3 is 15 amino acids. Germline V lookup: CDR1 SGHAT, CDR2 FQNNGV. V dropped 3 bases and J dropped 0; count of bases not matched to a gene: 5. Here the CDR3 DNA reads TGTGCCAGCAGCTTGGGTCTAGCGGACTCCTACGAGCAGTACTTC. Its protein product is CASSLGLADSYEQYF.

This chain links TRBV9 with TRBJ2-1, with TRBD2 matching over 10 bases. The CDR3 runs to 16 residues. V lost 4 bases, J lost 5 bases, and 9 bases stayed unmatched. Germline V lookup: CDR1 SGDLS, CDR2 YYNGEE. The CDR3 here is CASSLSPGTSDNEQFF. CDR3 bases: TGTGCCAGCAGCTTATCCCCCGGGACTAGCGACAATGAGCAGTTCTTC.

The genes are TRBV5-8 and TRBJ1-5; D is unresolved. CDR1 and CDR2 from the germline V gene are SGHTS and YDEGEE. V was cut by 7 bases and J by 2 bases, with 13 bases left in between. The CDR3 is 14 residues long. The CDR3 nucleotides read TGTGCCAGCGAGCCCCACGGGGGCAATCAGCCCCAGCATTTT. Translated, it gives CASEPHGGNQPQHF.

The chain joins TRBV10-3 to TRBJ1-5; D is possibly TRBD1 (5 bases). The CDR3 has 13 amino acids. Trimming shortened V by 6 bases and J by 4 bases, and 10 bases separated the two germline ends. From germline, CDR1 is ENHRY and CDR2 SYGVKD. DNA for the CDR3: TGTGCCATCAGCCTCGGGGGTAATCAGCCCCAGCATTTT. Amino acid sequence: CAISLGGNQPQHF.

This clone was seen only once. V usage is TRBV4-1 and J usage is TRBJ2-3, with D unclear. The CDR3 sequence is 13 residues long. Trimming pared 0 bases from V and 5 bases from J, leaving 6 bases between. Germline V gene lookup returns CDR1 MGHRA and CDR2 YSYEKL. This chain's CDR3 is CASSQEFKDTQYF. As DNA, the CDR3 is TGCGCCAGCAGCCAAGAATTTAAAGATACGCAGTATTTT.

The chain combines TRBV25-1 with TRBJ2-1, with D perhaps matching TRBD2 (6 bases). The germline V gene encodes CDR1 MGHDK and CDR2 SYGVNS. Deletions cut 5 bases from V and 6 bases from J, with 8 bases between. The CDR3 has 12 amino acids. CDR3 loop: CASSWDSNEQFF. The DNA of the CDR3 is TGTGCCAGCAGTTGGGACTCCAATGAGCAGTTCTTC.

CDR3 loop: CASSPPLSGANVLTF. CDR3 coding DNA: TGTGCCAGCAGCCCTCCGCTAAGTGGGGCCAACGTCCTGACTTTC. The rearrangement joins TRBV11-2 to TRBJ2-6; D not resolved. The CDR3 length is 15 residues. Germline V gives CDR1 SGHAT, CDR2 FQNNGV. Deletions cut 5 bases from V and 3 bases from J, with 11 bases between.

The chain combines TRBV4-2 with TRBJ1-5, with TRBD1 as a possible D gene (6 bases). The germline V gene has CDR1 LGHNA and CDR2 YNFKEQ. This CDR3 has 16 residues. Trimming shortened V by 4 bases and J by 5 bases, and 18 bases separated the two germline ends. Written as DNA, the CDR3 is TGTGCCAGCAGCCCGAACCCAGCGACAGGCTATCAGCCCCAGCATTTT. Translating gives CASSPNPATGYQPQHF.

This clone is categorized as medium-sized. V is TRBV21-1 and J is TRBJ1-3; TRBD1, the D gene given by the table, was not confirmed from the DNA. TRBV21-1 is a pseudogene locus. The CDR3 is 18 amino acids. The CDR3 spells CASSRFRNRGASGNTIYF. CDR3 DNA: TGTGCCAGCAGCAGGTTCCGAAACAGGGGAGCCTCTGGAAACACCATATATTTT.

The genes are TRBV7-9 and TRBJ1-6; 8 bases are shared with TRBD1. There are 15 residues in the CDR3. Trimming removed 5 bases from V and 5 bases from J; junction bases left unmatched: 5. The germline gives CDR1 SEHNR, CDR2 FQNEAQ (reference sequence). CDR3 region: CASSRRGQDNSPLHF. Here the CDR3 DNA reads TGTGCCAGCAGCCGCCGGGGACAGGATAATTCACCCCTCCACTTT.

This clone was counted between two and nine times. The chain uses TRBV14 and TRBJ2-7, with D hard to call. Trimming took 1 base from V and 9 from J, leaving 19 bases between them. This CDR3 comprises 15 residues. Looked up from germline, CDR1 is SGHDN and CDR2 is FVKESK. The CDR3 bases are TGTGCCAGCAGCCAAGTCGCAGGTCTGAGTATGGGGCAGTACTTC. Its translation: CASSQVAGLSMGQYF.

The chain carries TRBV7-2 and TRBJ2-7, with 7 nucleotides matching TRBD2. The ends lost 5 bases at V and 6 bases at J; junction bases unmatched: 10. The CDR3 has 14 amino acids. Germline CDR1 reads SGHTA; CDR2 reads FQGNSA. CDR3 amino acids: CASSLDSTSTEQYF. CDR3 sequence (DNA): TGTGCCAGCAGCCTGGATTCGACTAGCACCGAGCAGTACTTC.

The chain carries TRBV7-2 and TRBJ1-2; 9 bases map to TRBD1. The CDR3 totals 18 residues. V was clipped by 5 bases and J by 4 bases; unmatched bases: 17. Germline V CDR1 and CDR2: SGHTA, FQGNSA. The CDR3 reads CASSTIWGTGGGIYGYTF. The CDR3 DNA follows: TGTGCCAGCAGCACTATATGGGGTACAGGGGGCGGTATCTATGGCTACACCTTC.